Reported below is one T cell receptor (beta chain). There is no known antigen for this receptor. The read terminates 3 residues ahead of where the CDR3 ends, so the germline J gene completes it. This specimen belongs to a study of T cells in women clearing cervical HPV infection (dated by TCRdb to the late 2010s). Study-wide context: The cases were about 25 women with histologically confirmed HPV16-related CIN3 or worse, and 2 of these cases were invasive cancers. Controls were around 25 women whose single incident HPV16 infection cleared within 12 months without precancer or cancer developing. Because only a few women had HLA typing data, the possibility that HLA type acted as a confounder could not be ruled out. Nested within Costa Rica's Guanacaste HPV Natural History Study, an exploratory proof-of-principle case-control study compared TCR repertoires across cervical HPV16 outcomes. Blood from cases was collected at the visit where the lesion was first found, while blood from controls was collected once the infection could no longer be detected. Cases and controls were matched on age within five years and on year of sample collection. Cases had a median age of approximately 35 years compared with roughly 41 for controls, and baseline characteristics showed no significant differences between the groups. Five blinded duplicates per group were added as quality controls, giving around 60 samples: 50 or so participants and roughly ten replicates. Among cases, blood sampling came a median of about 150 days after lesion detection, with an interquartile range of about 85 to 230 days. The parent cohort enrolled 10,049 women aged 18 or older in Guanacaste, Costa Rica, in about 1992 to 1994 and followed the women for around seven years. The study at large found these results: The cross-sectional design could not show whether associations preceded infection or resulted from it; effector/memory subsets and HPV-specific T cells were not isolated. Because the number of T cells in each sample was unknown, differences in richness could reflect differing T-cell content rather than repertoire biology. CIN3+ cases had significantly higher TCR repertoire richness than controls across sequencing depths, but evenness did not differ between the groups. TRBV6-7 relative abundance was lower in cases than in controls (approximately 0.11% versus 0.16%; Bonferroni P = 0.0008). Random forest classifiers combining richness and V gene abundances distinguished cases from controls with an estimated AUC of roughly 0.81.

TCR beta CDR3 regions were amplified by multiplex PCR from an average of approximately 1,200 ng genomic DNA per sample using the immunoSEQ assay. Primer bias was corrected in the assay by using a complete synthetic TCR repertoire to establish an amplification baseline. The amplicons were sequenced on the Illumina platform. On the study's bioinformatics: Sequences were error-corrected by clustering with frequency ratios and a modified nearest-neighbor algorithm and were then analyzed in the immunoSEQ Analyzer with IMGT gene definitions. At each rarefaction depth, TCR richness and evenness were averaged over 20 rarefaction repeats, and samples with fewer sequences than the depth were excluded. Relative abundances of V, D and J genes were compared between groups using Wilcoxon rank sum tests, with FDR correction applied. Blinded duplicates gave an intraclass correlation of over 90% for TCR richness and an average of roughly 76% across over 65 gene segments. TCRdb carries this immuneACCESS record with in-frame sequences only. Its versions omit some clonotypes, under half of them owing to an unresolved V gene in the studies checked, with the rest unexplained. V and J calls and clone size are those listed in that table; D and trimming were worked out from the DNA. The record for this sample contains 40,000 to 45,000 clones. More than 1% of the sample comes from the top ten.

Every participant had a single incident cervical HPV16 infection, and women with prevalent HPV16 infections were excluded. Cervical HPV DNA was detected by MY09/MY11 PCR, and genotyping was performed by dot-blot hybridization. Around 15 mL of heparinized blood was centrifuged, after which the buffy coat was aliquoted, frozen at -30 degrees C, and then stored at -80 degrees C. Genomic DNA was extracted from buffy coat specimens using QIAGEN kits. The CDR3 goes from the cysteine to the phenylalanine over 15 residues. Sequencing covers 36 bases of the CDR3, shown here with the frame starting at base 1. Trimming accounts for 9 bases at V and 4 bases at J, while the number of junction bases matched to no gene is 12. In the germline V gene, CDR1 corresponds to SGHRS and CDR2 to YFSETQ.

Specimen: blood buffy coat. The rearrangement joined TRBV5-1 to TRBJ2-3; 9 central nucleotides agree with TRBD2. The sequence derives from a woman between 18 and 75 years old with a cervical HPV16 infection that either progressed to CIN3+ or cleared (not recorded which). The part of the CDR3 DNA that was read is TGCGCCACTCGACCTGGGGGACTAGCAGCAGATACG. Translated, this is CATRPGGLAADT. The whole CDR3 sequence reads CATRPGGLAADTQYF.